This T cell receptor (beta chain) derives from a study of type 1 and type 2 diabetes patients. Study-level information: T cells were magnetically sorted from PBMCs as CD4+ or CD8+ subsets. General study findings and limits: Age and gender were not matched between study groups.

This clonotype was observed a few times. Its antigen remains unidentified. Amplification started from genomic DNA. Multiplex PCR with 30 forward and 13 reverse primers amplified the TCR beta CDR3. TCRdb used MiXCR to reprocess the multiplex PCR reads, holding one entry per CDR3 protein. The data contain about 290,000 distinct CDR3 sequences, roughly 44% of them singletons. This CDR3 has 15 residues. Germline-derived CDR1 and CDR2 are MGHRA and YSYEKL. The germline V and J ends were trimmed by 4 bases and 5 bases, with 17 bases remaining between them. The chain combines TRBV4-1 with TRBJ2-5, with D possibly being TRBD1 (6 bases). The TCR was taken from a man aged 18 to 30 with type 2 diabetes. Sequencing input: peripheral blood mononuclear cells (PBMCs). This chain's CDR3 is CASSPPGRGDETQYF. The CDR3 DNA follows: TGCGCCAGCAGCCCCCCGGGCAGGGGAGACGAGACCCAGTACTTC.